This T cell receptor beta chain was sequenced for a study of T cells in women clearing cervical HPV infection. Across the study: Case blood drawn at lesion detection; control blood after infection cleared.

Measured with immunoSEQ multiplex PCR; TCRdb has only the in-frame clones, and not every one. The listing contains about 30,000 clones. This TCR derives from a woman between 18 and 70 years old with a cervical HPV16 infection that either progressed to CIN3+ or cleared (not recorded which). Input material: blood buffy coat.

The CDR3: CASGSAMNTEAFF. CDR3 DNA (partial): TGTGCCAGCGGTTCAGCGATGAACACTGAA. The V and J genes are TRBV2 and TRBJ1-1; D unresolved. The read ends 3 residues early relative to the CDR3; the germline J gene fills the gap. Per germline, CDR1 SNHLY and CDR2 FYNNEI. CDR3 length: 13 amino acids. With 8 bases removed from V and 0 bases from J, the gap between germline ends came to 10 bases.